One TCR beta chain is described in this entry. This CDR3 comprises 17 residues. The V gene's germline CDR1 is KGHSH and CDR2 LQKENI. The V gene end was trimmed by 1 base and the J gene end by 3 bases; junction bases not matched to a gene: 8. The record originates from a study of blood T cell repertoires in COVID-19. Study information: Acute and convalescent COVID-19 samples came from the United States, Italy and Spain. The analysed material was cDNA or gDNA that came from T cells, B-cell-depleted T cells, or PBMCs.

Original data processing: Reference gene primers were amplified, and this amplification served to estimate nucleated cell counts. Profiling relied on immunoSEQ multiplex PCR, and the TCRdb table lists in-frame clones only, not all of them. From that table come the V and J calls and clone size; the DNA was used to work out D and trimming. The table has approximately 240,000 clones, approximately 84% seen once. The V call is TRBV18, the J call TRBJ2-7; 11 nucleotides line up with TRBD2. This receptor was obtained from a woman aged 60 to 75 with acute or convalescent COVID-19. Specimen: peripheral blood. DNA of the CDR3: TGTGCCAGCTCACCACTAGCGGGGGGGCTAACTGGCTACGAGCAGTACTTC. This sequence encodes CASSPLAGGLTGYEQYF.